The clone carrying this TCR beta chain was counted a single time. Antigen: not known. It was the approximately 120-subject validation cohort, separate from the roughly 700-subject first cohort, to which the donors belonged. These data originate in a study of cytomegalovirus exposure and HLA in healthy donors. Findings of the study overall: Under in vitro conditions, a few CMV-associated chains were confirmed as specific for CMV antigens.

Germline values: CDR1 MGHRA, CDR2 YSYEKL. After removal of 2 bases from V and 4 bases from J, the junction contained 6 bases not matched to a gene. The CDR3 sequence is 15 residues long. Sequenced by immunoSEQ multiplex PCR; TCRdb stores in-frame clones only, minus some. The data show 35,000 to 50,000 clones, 92% seen once. The receptor was derived from a man aged 18 to 30 in good health and CMV-seronegative. The material sequenced was PBMCs. V gene TRBV4-1 combines with J gene TRBJ2-3; 7 bases are shared with TRBD2. The CDR3 DNA reads as TGCGCCAGCAGCCAACCACCGGGGGGACCAGATACGCAGTATTTT. Its translation: CASSQPPGGPDTQYF.